This TCR beta chain is from a study of blood T cell repertoires in COVID-19. About the research overall: Whether acute or convalescent, the COVID-19 samples came from the United States, Italy and Spain.

Looked up from germline, CDR1 is WSHSY and CDR2 is SAAADI. The CDR3 totals 15 residues. Trimming cost V 2 bases and J 4 bases; bases outside gene matches: 1. Authors' analysis steps: Nucleated cell counts were estimated from reference gene primer amplification. Data came from immunoSEQ multiplex PCR; TCRdb stores just in-frame clones and leaves some out. That table is the source of V, J and clone size, and D and trimming were worked out from the DNA. The data contain around 70,000 clones, 86% of them singletons. The J gene is TRBJ2-3, the V gene TRBV10-2, with 12 bases identical to TRBD2. The clonotype was recovered from a human donor in a cohort sampled during active COVID-19. Source material: peripheral blood. The CDR3 here is CASSEASGGADTQYF. In DNA, the CDR3 is TGCGCCAGCAGTGAGGCTAGCGGGGGGGCAGATACGCAGTATTTT.